The 5 T cell receptor beta chains in this list originate from one sample, sequenced in a study of CD8 T cells in Susac syndrome. With random hexamers, reverse transcription was performed on about 0.5 to 1 ug of RNA. A single record per CDR3 protein comes from TCRdb applying MiXCR to the immunoSEQ multiplex PCR reads. The sample consists of more than 150,000 distinct CDR3 sequences, around 96% of them appearing once. Sequencing was done on a sample of CD4+ T cells from PBMCs. All receptors come from a human donor in good health.

The chain has TRBV23-1 and TRBJ1-5; tentatively, D is TRBD1 (6 bases). TRBV23-1 is filed as an ORF, its function uncertain. CDR3 size: 16 residues. V shed 1 base and J shed 2 bases, with 12 bases lying between them. The CDR3 region has the DNA TGCGCCAGCAGTCAATGCTGGGACAACTGCAATCAGCCCCAGCATTTT. Protein: CASSQCWDNCNQPQHF.

The chain combines TRBV7-9 with TRBJ2-3; D call uncertain. The V gene lost 2 bases and the J gene lost 6 bases, with 6 bases spanning the gap. Germline V CDR1 and CDR2: SEHNR, FQNEAQ (reference sequence). This CDR3 comprises 12 residues. The CDR3 DNA reads TGTGCCAGCAGCTTAAATTCGGATACGCAGTATTTT. As protein: CASSLNSDTQYF.

The chain carries TRBV27 and TRBJ2-7; no clear D. Trimming left V 1 base short and J 0 bases short, with 4 bases between. The CDR3 has 13 amino acids. In germline, CDR1 is MNHEY, CDR2 SMNVEV (reference sequence). Here the CDR3 reads CASSLFRSYEQYF. As DNA, the CDR3 is TGTGCCAGCAGTTTATTTCGCTCCTACGAGCAGTACTTC.

As DNA, the CDR3 is TGTGCCAGCAGCCCGACCCAGGGGCCCTACGAGCAGTACTTC. Its translation: CASSPTQGPYEQYF. This chain links TRBV7-2 with TRBJ2-7; a weak D match, TRBD1 (6 bases). This CDR3 has 14 residues. The V and J ends lost 5 bases and 2 bases respectively, with 13 bases between them. CDR1 is SGHTA, CDR2 FQGNSA, per germline.

The chain uses TRBV5-6 and TRBJ1-1, with no clear D. The V gene's germline CDR1 is SGHDT and CDR2 YYEEEE. The CDR3 is 12 residues long. With 1 base removed from V and 7 bases from J, the gap between germline ends came to 8 bases. CDR3 protein: CASSLKVGEAFF. The CDR3 bases are TGTGCCAGCAGCTTGAAGGTTGGTGAAGCTTTCTTT.